The T cell receptor (beta chain) described here comes from a study of blood T cell repertoires in COVID-19. Study-level background: Collection of acute and convalescent COVID-19 samples took place in the United States, Italy and Spain.

The CDR3 extends over 15 amino acids. Unmatched junction bases numbered 7, after V lost 5 bases and J lost 6 bases. The germline CDR1 and CDR2 sequences are LNHDA and SQIVND (reference sequence). This clone was seen a handful of times. Here immunoSEQ multiplex PCR was the method, and the copy in TCRdb shows in-frame clones only, minus some. The sample records 300,000 to 400,000 clones, about 87% being singletons. The sequence was collected from a woman aged 50 to 65 with COVID-19, enrolled during active disease. The J gene is TRBJ2-2, the V gene TRBV19; 9 bases map to TRBD1. The sequencing sample was made of peripheral blood. The CDR3 reads CASSGGTGSPGELFF. In nucleotides, the CDR3 is TGTGCCAGTAGTGGCGGGACAGGGTCACCCGGGGAGCTGTTTTTT.